The 13 T cell receptor beta chains given below trace back to one sample, sequenced in a study of spatial heterogeneity in lung cancer. Using its own MiXCR run on the 5' RACE reads, TCRdb lists one record per CDR3 protein. The sample holds about 87,000 distinct CDR3 sequences, just under 20% seen once. Time point of the sample: blood at routine non-recurrence follow-up after resection. This sample comprised PBMCs, obtained at follow-up. Receptors were obtained from a male donor with early-stage non-small cell lung cancer.

The rearrangement uses TRBV28 and TRBJ2-6, with D tentatively TRBD1 (5 bases). CDR1 and CDR2 from the germline V gene are MDHEN and SYDVKM. With 5 bases removed from V and 1 base from J, the gap between germline ends came to 9 bases. The length of the CDR3 is 15 residues. Here the CDR3 reads CASSRTGSGANVLTF. CDR3 sequence (DNA): TGTGCCAGCAGTCGAACAGGATCTGGGGCCAACGTCCTGACTTTC.

This clonotype has at least ten counts. In nucleotides, the CDR3 is TGTGCCAGCAGTTCCCGACAGGGCGGAGAAAAACTGTTTTTT. Residues: CASSSRQGGEKLFF. This chain connects TRBV27 to TRBJ1-4, with 7 bases that match TRBD1. Germline CDR1 reads MNHEY; CDR2 reads SMNVEV (reference sequence). The CDR3 extends over 14 amino acids. J gave up 8 bases and V 4 bases, and 7 bases lay outside the gene matches.

This clonotype was observed at least ten times. J is TRBJ1-6 and V is TRBV18; D is perhaps TRBD1 (5 bases). The CDR3 covers 18 residues. Trimming cost V 3 bases and J 4 bases, with 19 bases left between them. CDR1 is KGHSH, CDR2 LQKENI, per germline. CDR3 in DNA: TGTGCCAGCTCACCTTCGGGAGGGCAGGGCCCTTATAATTCACCCCTCCACTTT. Protein: CASSPSGGQGPYNSPLHF. Looking up the rest from reference TRBV18 and TRBJ1-6 gives the full variable domain: NAGVMQNPRHLVRRRGQEARLRCSPMKGHSHVYWYRQLPEEGLKFMVYLQKENIIDESGMPKERFSAEFPKEGPSILRIQQVVRGDSAAYFCASSPSGGQGPYNSPLHFGNGTRLTVT.

In this sample, this clonotype turned up many times. This chain connects TRBV20-1 to TRBJ2-6; 7 positions agree with TRBD1. Trimming took 1 base from V and 2 from J; bases not matched to a gene: 5. The CDR3 is 16 amino acids. Germline CDR1 reads DFQATT; CDR2 reads SNEGSKA (reference sequence). CDR3 residues: CSARVVGGAGANVLTF. DNA of the CDR3: TGCAGTGCTAGAGTAGTAGGGGGCGCTGGGGCCAACGTCCTGACTTTC.

V is TRBV19 and J is TRBJ1-4, with D unresolved. The V and J ends lost 7 bases and 4 bases respectively, with 16 bases between them. The germline V gene has CDR1 LNHDA and CDR2 SQIVND (reference sequence). There are 15 residues in the CDR3. For the CDR3, the DNA is TGTGCCAGTACCCCCGGACGGACCAATAATGAAAAACTGTTTTTT. This translates into CASTPGRTNNEKLFF. Full variable domain (remainder filled in from reference TRBV19 and TRBJ1-4): DGGITQSPKYLFRKEGQNVTLSCEQNLNHDAMYWYRQDPGQGLRLIYYSQIVNDFQKGDIAEGYSVSREKKESFPLTVTSAQKNPTAFYLCASTPGRTNNEKLFFGSGTQLSVL.

The table lists this clonotype with a few counts. In nucleotides, the CDR3 is TGCGCCAGCAGTTCGCCGAACACCGGGGAGCTGTTTTTT. Encoded protein: CASSSPNTGELFF. The chain couples TRBV10-1 to TRBJ2-2; no clear D gene. Germline lookup yields CDR1 WNHNN and CDR2 SYGVQD (reference sequence). With 5 bases removed from V and 0 bases from J, the gap between germline ends came to 4 bases. The CDR3 covers 13 residues.

This clonotype appeared a few times. The V gene is TRBV18, the J gene TRBJ2-4; perhaps TRBD1 as D (5 bases). V was pared by 1 base and J by 5 bases, with 15 bases between. The CDR3 has 16 residues. The germline CDR1 and CDR2 sequences are KGHSH and LQKENI. CDR3: CASSPQAGATQNIQYF. The CDR3 bases are TGTGCCAGCTCACCACAAGCTGGGGCCACACAAAACATTCAGTACTTC.

This clonotype was picked up a small number of times. The chain links TRBV2 to TRBJ1-4; D is undetermined. The CDR3 covers 14 residues. Germline V CDR1 and CDR2: SNHLY, FYNNEI. Trimming shortened V by 7 bases and J by 8 bases, and 17 bases separated the two germline ends. The CDR3 DNA sequence: TGTGCCAGCAATGGACGGCGGCAAGGCGAAAAACTGTTTTTT. As protein: CASNGRRQGEKLFF.

The V gene is TRBV11-2, the J gene TRBJ2-2, with D perhaps matching TRBD1 (6 bases). CDR1 is SGHAT and CDR2 is FQNNGV in the germline V gene. The CDR3 has 15 amino acids. V gave up 10 bases and J gave up 6 bases, with 21 bases separating them. The CDR3 spells CATKVDRSAAGELFF. DNA of the CDR3: TGTGCCACCAAAGTAGACAGGTCCGCGGCCGGGGAGCTGTTTTTT.

At least ten counts were recorded for this clonotype. The CDR3 nucleotides read TGCGCCAGCAGCCCGGTGGAAGCGGGTGGCTACACCTTC. Encoded protein: CASSPVEAGGYTF. The genes are TRBV4-1 and TRBJ1-2; D not resolved. The germline V and J ends were trimmed by 4 bases and 7 bases, with 13 bases remaining between them. Germline V gene sequence: CDR1 MGHRA, CDR2 YSYEKL. The CDR3 has 13 residues.

This clonotype turned up a few times. The CDR3 region is CASSQVSSRGNQETQYF. CDR3 DNA: TGCGCCAGCAGCCAAGTCTCTAGCAGGGGTAACCAAGAGACCCAGTACTTC. This chain links TRBV4-3 with TRBJ2-5; D possibly corresponds to TRBD1 (6 bases). The V end was cut by 1 base, the J end by 0 bases, with 15 bases between. Germline values: CDR1 LGHNA, CDR2 YSLEER. This CDR3 contains 17 residues.

The table lists this clonotype with many counts. CDR3 amino acids: CSVYNRQNQPQHF. As DNA, the CDR3 is TGCAGCGTCTACAACAGACAGAATCAGCCCCAGCATTTT. The chain has TRBV29-1 and TRBJ1-5; tentative D call: TRBD1 (5 bases). Trimming took 6 bases from V and 4 from J, leaving 13 bases between them. CDR1 SQVTM and CDR2 ANQGSEA come from the germline V gene. This CDR3 comprises 13 residues.

The rearrangement uses TRBV12-3 or TRBV12-4 and TRBJ2-5, with 7 bases fitting TRBD1. The CDR3 has 13 residues. V shed 6 bases and J 6 bases; nucleotides not matched to a gene: 7. The CDR3 loop is CASSEQGRQTQYF. The CDR3, as DNA: TGTGCCAGCAGCGAACAGGGGAGACAGACCCAGTACTTC.